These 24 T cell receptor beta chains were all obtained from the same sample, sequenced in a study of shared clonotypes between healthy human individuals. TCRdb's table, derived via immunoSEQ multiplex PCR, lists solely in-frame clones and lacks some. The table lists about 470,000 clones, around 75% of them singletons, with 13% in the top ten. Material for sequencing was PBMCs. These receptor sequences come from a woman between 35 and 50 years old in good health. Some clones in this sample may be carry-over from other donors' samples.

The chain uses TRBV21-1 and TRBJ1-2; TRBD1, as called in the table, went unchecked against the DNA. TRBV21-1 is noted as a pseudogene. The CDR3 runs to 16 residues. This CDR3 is CASSQGLYRKTYGYTF. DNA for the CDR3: TGTGCCAGCAGTCAGGGTTTATACAGAAAGACCTATGGCTACACCTTC.

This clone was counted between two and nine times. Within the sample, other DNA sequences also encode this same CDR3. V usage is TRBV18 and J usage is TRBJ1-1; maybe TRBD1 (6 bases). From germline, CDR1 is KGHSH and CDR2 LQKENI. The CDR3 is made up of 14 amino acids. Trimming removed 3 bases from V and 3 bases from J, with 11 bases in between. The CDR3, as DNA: TGTGCCAGCTCACCCACAGGGAAGGACACTGAAGCTTTCTTT. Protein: CASSPTGKDTEAFF.

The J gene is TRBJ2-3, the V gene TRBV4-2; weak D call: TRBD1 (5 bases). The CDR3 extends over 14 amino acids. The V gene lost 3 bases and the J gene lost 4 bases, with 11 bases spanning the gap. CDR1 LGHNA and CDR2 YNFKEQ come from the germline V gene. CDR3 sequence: CASSQGGQSDTQYF. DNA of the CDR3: TGTGCCAGCAGCCAGGGCGGACAATCAGATACGCAGTATTTT.

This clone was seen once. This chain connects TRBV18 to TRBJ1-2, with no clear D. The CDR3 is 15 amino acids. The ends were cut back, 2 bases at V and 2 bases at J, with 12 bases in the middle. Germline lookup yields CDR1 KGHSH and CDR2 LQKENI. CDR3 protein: CASSPSQIKNYGYTF. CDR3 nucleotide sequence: TGTGCCAGCTCACCAAGTCAGATAAAGAACTATGGCTACACCTTC.

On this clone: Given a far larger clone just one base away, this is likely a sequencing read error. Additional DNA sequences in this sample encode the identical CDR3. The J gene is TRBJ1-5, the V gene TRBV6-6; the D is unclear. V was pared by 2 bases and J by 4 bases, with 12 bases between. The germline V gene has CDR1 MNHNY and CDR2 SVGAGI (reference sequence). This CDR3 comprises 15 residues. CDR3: CASSYEGYSNQPQHF. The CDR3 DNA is TGTGCCAGCAGTTACGAGGGCTATAGTAATCAGCCCCAGCATTTT.

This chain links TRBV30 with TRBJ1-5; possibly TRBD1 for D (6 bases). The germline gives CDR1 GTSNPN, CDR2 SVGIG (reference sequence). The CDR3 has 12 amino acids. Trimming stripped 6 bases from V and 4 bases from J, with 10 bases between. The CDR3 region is CACGTPNQPQHF. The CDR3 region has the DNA TGTGCCTGCGGGACACCTAATCAGCCCCAGCATTTT.

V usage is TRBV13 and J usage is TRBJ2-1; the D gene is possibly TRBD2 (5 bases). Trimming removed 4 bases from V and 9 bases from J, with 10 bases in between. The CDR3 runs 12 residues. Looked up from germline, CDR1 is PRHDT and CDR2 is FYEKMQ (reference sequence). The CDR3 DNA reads TGTGCCAGCAGCTCCACTAGTGGTGAGCAGTTCTTC. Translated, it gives CASSSTSGEQFF.

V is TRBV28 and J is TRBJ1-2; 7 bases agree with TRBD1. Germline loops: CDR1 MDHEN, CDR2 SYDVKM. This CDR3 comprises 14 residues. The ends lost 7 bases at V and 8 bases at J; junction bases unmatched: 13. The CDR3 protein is CASTSTGTDHGYTF. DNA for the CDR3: TGTGCCAGCACATCCACCGGGACAGATCACGGCTACACCTTC.

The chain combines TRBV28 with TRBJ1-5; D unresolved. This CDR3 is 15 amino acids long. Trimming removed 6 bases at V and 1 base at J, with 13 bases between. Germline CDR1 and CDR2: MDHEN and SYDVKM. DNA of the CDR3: TGTGCCAGCAGAGTGGAGGATGAAAGCAATCAGCCCCAGCATTTT. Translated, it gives CASRVEDESNQPQHF.

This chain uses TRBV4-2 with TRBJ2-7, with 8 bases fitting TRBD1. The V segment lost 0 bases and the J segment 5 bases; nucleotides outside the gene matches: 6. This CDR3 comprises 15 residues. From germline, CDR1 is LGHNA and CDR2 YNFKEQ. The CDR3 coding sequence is TGTGCCAGCAGCCAAGAACAGGGGGAAGGCGACGAGCAGTACTTC. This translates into CASSQEQGEGDEQYF.

The CDR3 sequence: CASTPPAGHEQYF. CDR3 DNA: TGTGCCAGCACCCCCCCCGCAGGCCACGAGCAGTACTTC. This chain links TRBV28 with TRBJ2-7; D call uncertain. The V gene's germline CDR1 is MDHEN and CDR2 SYDVKM. This CDR3 comprises 13 residues. V gave up 7 bases and J gave up 5 bases, with 15 bases separating them.

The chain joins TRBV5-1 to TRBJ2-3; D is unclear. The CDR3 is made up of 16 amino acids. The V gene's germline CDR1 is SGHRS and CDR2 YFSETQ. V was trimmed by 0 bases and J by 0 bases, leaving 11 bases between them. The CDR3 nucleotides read TGCGCCAGCAGCTTGGAGTCCCGACCTAGCACAGATACGCAGTATTTT. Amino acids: CASSLESRPSTDTQYF. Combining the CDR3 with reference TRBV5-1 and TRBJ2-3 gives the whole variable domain KAGVTQTPRYLIKTRGQQVTLSCSPISGHRSVSWYQQTPGQGLQFLFEYFSETQRNKGNFPGRFSGRQFSNSRSEMNVSTLELGDSALYLCASSLESRPSTDTQYFGPGTRLTVL.

In DNA form, the CDR3 reads TGTGCCAGCAGTGATGGGACTATTCCTCAAGAGACCCAGTACTTC. Its translation: CASSDGTIPQETQYF. This chain connects TRBV25-1 to TRBJ2-5; 7 bases are shared with TRBD2. The germline CDR1 and CDR2 sequences are MGHDK and SYGVNS. J lost 2 bases, V lost 3 bases, and 6 bases had no gene match. The CDR3 has 15 amino acids.

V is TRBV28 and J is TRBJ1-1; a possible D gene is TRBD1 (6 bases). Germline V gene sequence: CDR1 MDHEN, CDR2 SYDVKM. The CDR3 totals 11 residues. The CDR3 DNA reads TGTGCTACAGGGAGGAACACTGAAGCTTTCTTT. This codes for CATGRNTEAFF.

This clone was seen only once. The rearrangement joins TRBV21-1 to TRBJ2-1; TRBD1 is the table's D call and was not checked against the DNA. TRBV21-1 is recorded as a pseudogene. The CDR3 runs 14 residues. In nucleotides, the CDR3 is TGTGCCAGCAGCAACCCGGAACAGGGTCCTGAGCAGTTCTTC. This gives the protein CASSNPEQGPEQFF.

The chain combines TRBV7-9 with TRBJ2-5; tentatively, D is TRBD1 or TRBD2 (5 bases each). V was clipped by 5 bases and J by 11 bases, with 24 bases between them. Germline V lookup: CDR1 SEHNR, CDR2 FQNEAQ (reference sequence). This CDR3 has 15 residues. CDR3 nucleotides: TGTGCCAGCAGCCCGGGGACCAATCTACTACTTGAGCAGTACTTC. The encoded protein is CASSPGTNLLLEQYF.

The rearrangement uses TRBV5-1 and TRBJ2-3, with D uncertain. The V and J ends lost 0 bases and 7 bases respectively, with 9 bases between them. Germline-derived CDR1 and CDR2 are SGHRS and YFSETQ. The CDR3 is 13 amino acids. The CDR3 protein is CASSLEGSNTQYF. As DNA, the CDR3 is TGCGCCAGCAGCTTGGAAGGTAGTAATACGCAGTATTTT.

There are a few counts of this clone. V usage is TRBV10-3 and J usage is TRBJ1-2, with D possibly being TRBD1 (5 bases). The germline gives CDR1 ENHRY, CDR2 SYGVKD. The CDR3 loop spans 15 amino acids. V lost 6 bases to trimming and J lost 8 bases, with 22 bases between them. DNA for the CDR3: TGTGCCATCAGCGCAACCAGGGTGGAATTATTGGGCTACACCTTC. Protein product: CAISATRVELLGYTF.

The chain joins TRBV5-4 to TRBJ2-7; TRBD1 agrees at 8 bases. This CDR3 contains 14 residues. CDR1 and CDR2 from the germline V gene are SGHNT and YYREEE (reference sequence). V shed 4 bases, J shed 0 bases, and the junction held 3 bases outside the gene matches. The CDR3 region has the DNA TGTGCCAGCAGCCGGGACAGGAACTCCTACGAGCAGTACTTC. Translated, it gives CASSRDRNSYEQYF.

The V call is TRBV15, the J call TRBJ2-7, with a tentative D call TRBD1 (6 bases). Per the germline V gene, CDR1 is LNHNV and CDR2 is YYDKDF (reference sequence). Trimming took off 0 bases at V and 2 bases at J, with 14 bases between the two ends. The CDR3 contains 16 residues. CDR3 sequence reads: CATSRDGGRGAYEQYF. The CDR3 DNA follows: TGTGCCACCAGCAGAGATGGGGGCAGGGGAGCCTACGAGCAGTACTTC.

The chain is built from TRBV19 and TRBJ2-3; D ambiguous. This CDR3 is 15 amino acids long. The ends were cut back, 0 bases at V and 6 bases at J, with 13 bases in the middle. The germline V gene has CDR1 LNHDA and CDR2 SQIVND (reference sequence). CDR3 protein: CASSIDTVGMDTQYF. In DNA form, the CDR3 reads TGTGCCAGTAGTATAGACACGGTAGGGATGGATACGCAGTATTTT.

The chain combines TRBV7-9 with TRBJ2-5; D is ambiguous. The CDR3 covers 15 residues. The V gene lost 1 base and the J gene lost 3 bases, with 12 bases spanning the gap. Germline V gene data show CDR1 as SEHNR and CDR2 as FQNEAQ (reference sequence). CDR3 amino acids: CASSLDYRNKETQYF. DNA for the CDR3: TGTGCCAGCAGCTTAGACTACCGCAACAAAGAGACCCAGTACTTC. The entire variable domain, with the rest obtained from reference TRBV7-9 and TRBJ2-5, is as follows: DTGVSQNPRHKITKRGQNVTFRCDPISEHNRLYWYRQTLGQGPEFLTYFQNEAQLEKSRLLSDRFSAERPKGSFSTLEIQRTEQGDSAMYLCASSLDYRNKETQYFGPGTRLLVL.

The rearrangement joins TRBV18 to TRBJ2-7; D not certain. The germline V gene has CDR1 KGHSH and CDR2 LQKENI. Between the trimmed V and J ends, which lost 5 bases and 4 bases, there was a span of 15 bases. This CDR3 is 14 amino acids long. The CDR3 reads CASSVNEKRYEQYF. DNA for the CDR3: TGTGCCAGCTCAGTAAACGAAAAGAGGTACGAGCAGTACTTC. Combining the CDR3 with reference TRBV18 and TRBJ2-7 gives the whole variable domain NAGVMQNPRHLVRRRGQEARLRCSPMKGHSHVYWYRQLPEEGLKFMVYLQKENIIDESGMPKERFSAEFPKEGPSILRIQQVVRGDSAAYFCASSVNEKRYEQYFGPGTRLTVT.

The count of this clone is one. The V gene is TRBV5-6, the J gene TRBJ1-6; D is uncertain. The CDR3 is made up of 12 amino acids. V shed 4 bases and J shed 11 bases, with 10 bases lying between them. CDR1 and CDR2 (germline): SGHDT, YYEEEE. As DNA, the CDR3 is TGTGCCAGCAGCCGCCGCGGAGCACCCCTCCACTTT. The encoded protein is CASSRRGAPLHF.